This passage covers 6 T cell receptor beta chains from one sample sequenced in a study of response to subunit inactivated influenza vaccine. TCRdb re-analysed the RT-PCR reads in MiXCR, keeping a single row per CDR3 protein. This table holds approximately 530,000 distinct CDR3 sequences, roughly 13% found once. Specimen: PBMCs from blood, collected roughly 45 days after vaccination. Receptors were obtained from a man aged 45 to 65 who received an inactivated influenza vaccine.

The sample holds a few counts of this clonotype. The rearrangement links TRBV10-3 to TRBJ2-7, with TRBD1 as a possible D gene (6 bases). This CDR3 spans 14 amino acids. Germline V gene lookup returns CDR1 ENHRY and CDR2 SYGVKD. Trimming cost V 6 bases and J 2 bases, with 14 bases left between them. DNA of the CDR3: TGTGCCATCAGCGACGCAGGGGAGACCTACGAGCAGTACTTC. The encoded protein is CAISDAGETYEQYF.

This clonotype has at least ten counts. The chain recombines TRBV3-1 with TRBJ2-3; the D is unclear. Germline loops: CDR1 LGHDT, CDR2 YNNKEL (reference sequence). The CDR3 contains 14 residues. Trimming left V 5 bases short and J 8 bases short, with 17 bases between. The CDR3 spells CASSSLKVSGTQYF. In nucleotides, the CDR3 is TGTGCCAGCAGCTCACTCAAGGTTTCGGGTACGCAGTATTTT.

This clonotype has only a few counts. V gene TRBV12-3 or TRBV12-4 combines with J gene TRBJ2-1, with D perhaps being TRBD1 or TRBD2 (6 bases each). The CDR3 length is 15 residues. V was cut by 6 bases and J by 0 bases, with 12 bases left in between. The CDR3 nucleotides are TGTGCCAGCAGGCATCGGGGGCGCTCCTACAATGAGCAGTTCTTC. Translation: CASRHRGRSYNEQFF.

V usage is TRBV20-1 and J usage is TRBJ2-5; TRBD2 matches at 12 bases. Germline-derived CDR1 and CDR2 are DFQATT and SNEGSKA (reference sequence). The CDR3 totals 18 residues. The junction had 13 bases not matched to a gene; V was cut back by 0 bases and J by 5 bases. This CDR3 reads CSARDPLAGGRFLETQYF. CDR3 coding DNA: TGCAGTGCTAGAGACCCTCTAGCGGGGGGGCGTTTTCTGGAGACCCAGTACTTC.

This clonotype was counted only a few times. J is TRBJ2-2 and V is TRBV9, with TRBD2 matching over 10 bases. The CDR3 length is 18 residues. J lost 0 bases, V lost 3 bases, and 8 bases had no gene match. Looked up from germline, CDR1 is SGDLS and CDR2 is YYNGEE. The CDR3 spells CASSASGTSASNTGELFF. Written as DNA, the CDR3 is TGTGCCAGCAGCGCGTCCGGGACTAGCGCTTCGAACACCGGGGAGCTGTTTTTT.

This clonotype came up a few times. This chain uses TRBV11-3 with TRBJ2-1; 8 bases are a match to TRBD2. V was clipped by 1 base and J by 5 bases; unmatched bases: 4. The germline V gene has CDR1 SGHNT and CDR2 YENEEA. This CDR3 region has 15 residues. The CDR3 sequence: CASSLAAGGHNEQFF. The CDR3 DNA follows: TGTGCCAGCAGCTTAGCCGCGGGGGGCCACAATGAGCAGTTCTTC.